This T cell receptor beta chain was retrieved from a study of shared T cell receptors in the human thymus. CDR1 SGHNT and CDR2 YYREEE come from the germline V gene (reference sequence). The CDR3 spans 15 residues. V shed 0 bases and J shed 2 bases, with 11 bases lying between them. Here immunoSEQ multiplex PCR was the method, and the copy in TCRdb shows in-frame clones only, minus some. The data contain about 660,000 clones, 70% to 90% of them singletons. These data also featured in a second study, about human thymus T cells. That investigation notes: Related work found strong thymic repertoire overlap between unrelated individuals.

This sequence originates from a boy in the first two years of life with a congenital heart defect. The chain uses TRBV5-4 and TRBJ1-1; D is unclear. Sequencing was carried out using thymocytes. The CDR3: CASSLGEGRNTEAFF. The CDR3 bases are TGTGCCAGCAGCTTGGGAGAGGGAAGAAACACTGAAGCTTTCTTT.